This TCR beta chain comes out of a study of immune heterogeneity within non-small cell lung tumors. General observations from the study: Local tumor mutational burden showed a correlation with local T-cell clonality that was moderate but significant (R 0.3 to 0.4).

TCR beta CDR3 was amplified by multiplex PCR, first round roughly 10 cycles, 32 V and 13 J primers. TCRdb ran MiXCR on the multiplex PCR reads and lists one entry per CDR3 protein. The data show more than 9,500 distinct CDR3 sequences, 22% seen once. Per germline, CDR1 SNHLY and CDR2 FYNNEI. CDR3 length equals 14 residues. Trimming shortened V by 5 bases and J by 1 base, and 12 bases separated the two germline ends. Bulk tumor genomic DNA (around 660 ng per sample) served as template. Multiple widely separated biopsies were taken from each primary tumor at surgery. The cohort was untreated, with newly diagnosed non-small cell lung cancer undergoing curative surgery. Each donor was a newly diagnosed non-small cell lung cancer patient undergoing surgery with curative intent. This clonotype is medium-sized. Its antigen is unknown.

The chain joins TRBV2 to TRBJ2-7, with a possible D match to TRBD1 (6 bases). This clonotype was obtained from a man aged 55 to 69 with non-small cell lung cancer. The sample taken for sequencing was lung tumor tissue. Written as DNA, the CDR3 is TGTGCCAGCAGTTTGGGCAGGGGATCCTACGAGCAGTACTTC. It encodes CASSLGRGSYEQYF.